The T cell receptor (beta chain) under discussion was sequenced for a study of control samples from healthy donors and cancer patients (dated by TCRdb to 2018 to 2021). Details on this clone: This receptor's antigen is unknown. No much larger clone is present one base from it, and per-base qualities are unavailable.

CDR1 is given as SNHLY and CDR2 as FYNNEI, both from the germline V gene. V loses 6 bases at its end and J loses 15 bases; junction bases beyond the gene matches: 10. The CDR3, from cysteine to phenylalanine, totals 14 residues. The CDR3 DNA has 42 bases and is translated from base 1. Library creation used the immunoSEQ multiplex PCR assay. Entries here come from immuneACCESS through TCRdb and include only in-frame sequences with V and J called. Some clones fail to appear in such tables; in the studies checked, an unresolved V gene covers under half of the shortfall, and the cause of the remainder is unknown. The sample records about 150,000 clones, roughly 92% of which are singletons. Together, the top ten hold approximately 2.5% of the sample.

This clonotype was obtained from a man in his forties or fifties in good health. Input material: blood. Rearrangement joined TRBV2 to TRBJ2-1; 14 nucleotides in the junction match TRBD2. The CDR3 protein sequence reads: CASSEGLAGVAGFF. In nucleotides, the sequence is TGTGCCAGCAGCGAGGGACTAGCGGGAGTCGCGGGGTTCTTC. Reference TRBV2 and TRBJ2-1 proteins supply the regions before and after the CDR3; the full variable domain is: EPEVTQTPSHQVTQMGQEVILRCVPISNHLYFYWYRQILGQKVEFLVSFYNNEISEKSEIFDDQFSVERPDGSNFTLKIRSTKLEDSAMYFCASSEGLAGVAGFFGPGTRLTVL.